This T cell receptor beta chain was recovered during a study of human T cells and chemical hapten exposure. Points from the study as a whole: Controls formed significantly fewer large CDR3 similarity clusters than expanded TCRs did. PT1 expanded TCR counts correlated positively with patch test score.

Within the library, unique molecular identifiers were attached to each individual cDNA molecule. As processed by the authors: Counts of TCRs in each sample centred on a median of 95,638 and extended from approximately 20,000 to 700,000. TCRdb re-called the RACE reads through MiXCR, storing one row per CDR3 protein. TCRdb's processing, not the authors' own work, is the source of the V and J calls. The sample includes 42,000 or so distinct CDR3 sequences, around 8.9% of them seen just once. The CDR3 is 15 amino acids. From germline, CDR1 is SGHRS and CDR2 YFSETQ. The germline V and J ends were trimmed by 0 bases and 1 base, with 11 bases remaining between them. As for time point: patch test 2, 6 weeks after DPC sensitization. Described treatment: therapeutic diphenylcyclopropenone sensitization with weekly scalp DPC. This clonotype was counted ten times or more. The antigen is not known.

This sequence was found in a woman in her thirties or forties with alopecia areata. Some clones in this sample may be carry-over from other donors' samples. The chain combines TRBV5-1 with TRBJ2-7; D not certain. The source was whole blood, collected in connection with sensitization to the hapten diphenylcyclopropenone (DPC). This chain's CDR3 is CASSLDLMGSYEQYF. CDR3 nucleotides: TGCGCCAGCAGCTTGGATCTGATGGGGTCCTACGAGCAGTACTTC.